The 9 T cell receptor beta chains given below trace back to one sample, sequenced in a study of siplizumab effects on memory and regulatory T cells. Clones were sequenced by immunoSEQ multiplex PCR, and TCRdb holds only the in-frame ones, with some missing. The table has approximately 65,000 clones, around 80% seen once. Source material: memory CD4+ T cells sorted from blood. The source of these receptors is a human donor in good health.

J is TRBJ1-6 and V is TRBV2; 11 bases map to TRBD1. Germline lookup yields CDR1 SNHLY and CDR2 FYNNEI. The junction had 7 bases not matched to a gene; V was cut back by 5 bases and J by 7 bases. This CDR3 comprises 16 residues. CDR3 nucleotides: TGTGCCAGCAGTCGTGGGACAGGGGGGTTCAATTCACCCCTCCACTTT. This encodes CASSRGTGGFNSPLHF.

The chain joins TRBV7-9 to TRBJ1-4; the D gene is possibly TRBD1 (5 bases). The CDR3 is made up of 16 amino acids. Germline CDR1 is SEHNR and CDR2 is FQNEAQ (reference sequence). V lost 0 bases, J lost 7 bases, and 15 bases lay in between. CDR3 nucleotide sequence: TGTGCCAGCAGCTTAGCGCTGGCAGGGACGTTTGAAAAACTGTTTTTT. This codes for CASSLALAGTFEKLFF.

This clone was counted a few times. V is TRBV6-5 and J is TRBJ1-6; unclear D gene. This CDR3 has 14 residues. Trimming removed 4 bases at V and 5 bases at J, with 9 bases between. Looked up from germline, CDR1 is MNHEY and CDR2 is SVGAGI. The DNA for the CDR3 is TGTGCCAGCAGTTCCACAGAGGATAATTCACCCCTCCACTTT. Protein: CASSSTEDNSPLHF.

The chain uses TRBV2 and TRBJ2-4; no reliable D call. The V and J ends lost 6 bases and 7 bases respectively, with 10 bases between them. Germline-derived CDR1 and CDR2 are SNHLY and FYNNEI. The CDR3 runs 12 residues. Here the CDR3 DNA reads TGTGCCAGCAGGGGTGAATCTAACATTCAGTACTTC. Translated: CASRGESNIQYF.

The rearrangement joins TRBV7-2 to TRBJ1-1; D remains ambiguous. Trimming left V 1 base short and J 4 bases short, with 4 bases between. In germline, CDR1 is SGHTA, CDR2 FQGNSA. The length of the CDR3 is 12 residues. CDR3 nucleotide sequence: TGTGCCAGCAGCTTAGTGGCCACTGAAGCTTTCTTT. It specifies CASSLVATEAFF.

This chain joins TRBV19 and TRBJ2-1; unclear D gene. CDR3 length: 15 amino acids. Trimming pared 4 bases from V and 1 base from J, leaving 11 bases between. The germline V gene encodes CDR1 LNHDA and CDR2 SQIVND (reference sequence). CDR3 residues: CASSTRQGSYNEQFF. In DNA form, the CDR3 reads TGTGCCAGTAGTACACGGCAAGGGTCCTACAATGAGCAGTTCTTC.

The chain has TRBV6-6 and TRBJ1-1; 7 bases are a match to TRBD1. The CDR3 contains 14 residues. Germline trimming cut 6 bases from V and 0 bases from J; bases unmatched to any gene: 4. Germline V CDR1 and CDR2: MNHNY, SVGAGI (reference sequence). This chain's CDR3 is CASSKQGMNTEAFF. The CDR3 nucleotides read TGTGCCAGCAGCAAACAGGGGATGAACACTGAAGCTTTCTTT.

V gene TRBV6-4 combines with J gene TRBJ2-4, with D possibly matching TRBD2 (6 bases). The CDR3 loop spans 14 amino acids. Germline values: CDR1 MRHNA, CDR2 SNTAGT. V lost 8 bases and J 3 bases, leaving 14 bases between the germline ends. CDR3 protein: CASPSRGSKNIQYF. The CDR3 coding sequence is TGTGCCAGCCCCTCTCGGGGGAGCAAAAACATTCAGTACTTC.

The chain uses TRBV7-3 and TRBJ2-7; D unclear. The germline CDR1 and CDR2 sequences are SGHTA and FQGTGA. This CDR3 is built from 12 residues. V shed 6 bases and J shed 2 bases, with 8 bases lying between them. DNA of the CDR3: TGTGCCAGCAGTCCGCCCCCCTACGAGCAGTACTTC. Translating it yields CASSPPPYEQYF.